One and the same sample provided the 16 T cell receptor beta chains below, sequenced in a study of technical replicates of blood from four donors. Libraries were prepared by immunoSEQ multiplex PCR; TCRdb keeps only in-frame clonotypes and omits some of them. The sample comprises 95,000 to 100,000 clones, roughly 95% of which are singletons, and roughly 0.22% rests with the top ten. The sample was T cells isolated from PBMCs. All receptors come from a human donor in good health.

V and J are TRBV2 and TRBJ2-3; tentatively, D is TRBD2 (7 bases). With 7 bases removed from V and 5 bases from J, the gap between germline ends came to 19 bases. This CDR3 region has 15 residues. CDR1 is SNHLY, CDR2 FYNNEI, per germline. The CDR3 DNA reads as TGTGCCAGCATGTTCACGGGGGGCTCGGGAGATACGCAGTATTTT. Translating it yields CASMFTGGSGDTQYF.

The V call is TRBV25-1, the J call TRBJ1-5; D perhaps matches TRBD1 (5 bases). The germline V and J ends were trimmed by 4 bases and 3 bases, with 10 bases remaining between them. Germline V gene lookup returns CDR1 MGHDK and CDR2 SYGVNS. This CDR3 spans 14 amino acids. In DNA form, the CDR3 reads TGTGCCAGCAGTGGGGGGGAGATCAATCAGCCCCAGCATTTT. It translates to CASSGGEINQPQHF.

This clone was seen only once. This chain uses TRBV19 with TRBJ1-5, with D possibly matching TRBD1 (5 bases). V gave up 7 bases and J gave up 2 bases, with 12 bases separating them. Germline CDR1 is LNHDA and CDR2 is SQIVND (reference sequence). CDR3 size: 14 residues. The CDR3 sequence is CASIQVWGNQPQHF. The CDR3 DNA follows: TGTGCCAGTATACAGGTGTGGGGCAATCAGCCCCAGCATTTT.

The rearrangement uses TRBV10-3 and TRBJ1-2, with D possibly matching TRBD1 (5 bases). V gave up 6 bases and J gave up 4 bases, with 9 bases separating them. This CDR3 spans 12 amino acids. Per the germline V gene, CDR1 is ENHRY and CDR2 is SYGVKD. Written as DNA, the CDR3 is TGTGCCATCAGCAGGGATGCCTATGGCTACACCTTC. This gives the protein CAISRDAYGYTF.

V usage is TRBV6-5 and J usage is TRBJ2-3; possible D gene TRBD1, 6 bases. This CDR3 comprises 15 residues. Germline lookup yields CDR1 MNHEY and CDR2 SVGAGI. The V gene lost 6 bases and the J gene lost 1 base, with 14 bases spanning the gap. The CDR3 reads CASRQGPGGTDTQYF. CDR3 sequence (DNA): TGTGCCAGCAGACAGGGTCCCGGAGGCACAGATACGCAGTATTTT.

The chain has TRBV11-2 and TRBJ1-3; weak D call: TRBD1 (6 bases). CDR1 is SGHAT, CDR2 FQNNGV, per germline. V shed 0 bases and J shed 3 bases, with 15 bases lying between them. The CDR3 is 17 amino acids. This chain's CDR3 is CASSLEAPGAGGNTIYF. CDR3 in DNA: TGTGCCAGCAGCTTAGAAGCCCCAGGGGCAGGTGGAAACACCATATATTTT.

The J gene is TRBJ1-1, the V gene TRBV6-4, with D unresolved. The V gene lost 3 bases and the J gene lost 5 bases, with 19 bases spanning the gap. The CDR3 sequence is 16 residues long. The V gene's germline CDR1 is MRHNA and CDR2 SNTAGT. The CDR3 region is CASSDKGLGEGTEAFF. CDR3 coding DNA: TGTGCCAGCAGTGATAAGGGCCTGGGAGAAGGGACTGAAGCTTTCTTT.

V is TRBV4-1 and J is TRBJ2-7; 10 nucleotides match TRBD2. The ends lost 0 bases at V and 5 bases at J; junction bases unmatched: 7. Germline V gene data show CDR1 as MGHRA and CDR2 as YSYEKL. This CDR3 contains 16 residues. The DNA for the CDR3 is TGCGCCAGCAGCCAAGAGAGCGGGAGGGCCGCCCACGAGCAGTACTTC. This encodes CASSQESGRAAHEQYF.

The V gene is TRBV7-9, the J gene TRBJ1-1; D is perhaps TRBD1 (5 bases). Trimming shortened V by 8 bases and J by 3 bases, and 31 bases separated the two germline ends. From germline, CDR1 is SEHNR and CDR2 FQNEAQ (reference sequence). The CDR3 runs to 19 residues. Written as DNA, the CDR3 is TGTGCCAGCGCCGCCGATCACCTCAGGGTTCCGGGTTTTTACACTGAAGCTTTCTTT. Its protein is CASAADHLRVPGFYTEAFF. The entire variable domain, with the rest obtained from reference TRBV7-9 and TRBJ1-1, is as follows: DTGVSQNPRHKITKRGQNVTFRCDPISEHNRLYWYRQTLGQGPEFLTYFQNEAQLEKSRLLSDRFSAERPKGSFSTLEIQRTEQGDSAMYLCASAADHLRVPGFYTEAFFGQGTRLTVV.

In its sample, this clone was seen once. Here the CDR3 DNA reads TGTGCCAGCAGTGAAGTTCGCGGGGGGCACAGTAGCAATCAGCCCCAGCATTTT. It encodes CASSEVRGGHSSNQPQHF. This chain connects TRBV2 to TRBJ1-5; D might be TRBD1 (6 bases). CDR3 length: 18 residues. Trimming stripped 1 base from V and 0 bases from J, with 16 bases between. The V gene's germline CDR1 is SNHLY and CDR2 FYNNEI.

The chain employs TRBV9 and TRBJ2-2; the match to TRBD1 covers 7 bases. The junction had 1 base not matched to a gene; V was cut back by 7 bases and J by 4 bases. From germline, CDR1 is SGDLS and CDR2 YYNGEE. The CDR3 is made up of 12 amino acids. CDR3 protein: CASSGGTGELFF. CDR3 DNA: TGTGCCAGCTCAGGGGGCACCGGGGAGCTGTTTTTT.

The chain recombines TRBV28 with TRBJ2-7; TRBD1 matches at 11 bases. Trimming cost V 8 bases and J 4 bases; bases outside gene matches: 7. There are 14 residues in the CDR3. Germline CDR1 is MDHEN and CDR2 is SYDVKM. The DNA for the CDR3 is TGTGCCAGCGACCCGGGACAGGGGGAGTACGAGCAGTACTTC. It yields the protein CASDPGQGEYEQYF.

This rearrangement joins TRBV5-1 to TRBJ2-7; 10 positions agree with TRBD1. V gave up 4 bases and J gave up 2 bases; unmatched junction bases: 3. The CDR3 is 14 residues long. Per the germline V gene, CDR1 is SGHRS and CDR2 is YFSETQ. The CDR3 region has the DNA TGCGCCAGCAGCCTCGGACAGGGGGCCTACGAGCAGTACTTC. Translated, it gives CASSLGQGAYEQYF.

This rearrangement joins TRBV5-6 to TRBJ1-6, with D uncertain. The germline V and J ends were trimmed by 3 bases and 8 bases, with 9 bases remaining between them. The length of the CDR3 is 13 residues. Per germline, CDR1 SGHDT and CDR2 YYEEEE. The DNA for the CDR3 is TGTGCCAGCAGCTCCATCCCAGATTCACCCCTCCACTTT. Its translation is CASSSIPDSPLHF. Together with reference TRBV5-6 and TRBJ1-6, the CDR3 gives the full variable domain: DAGVTQSPTHLIKTRGQQVTLRCSPKSGHDTVSWYQQALGQGPQFIFQYYEEEERQRGNFPDRFSGHQFPNYSSELNVNALLLGDSALYLCASSSIPDSPLHFGNGTRLTVT.

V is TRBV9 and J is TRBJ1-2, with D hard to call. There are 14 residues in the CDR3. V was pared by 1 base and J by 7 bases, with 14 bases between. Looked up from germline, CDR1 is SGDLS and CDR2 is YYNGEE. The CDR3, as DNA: TGTGCCAGCAGCGTACTAGACGGCTTCTCTGGCTACACCTTC. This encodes CASSVLDGFSGYTF.

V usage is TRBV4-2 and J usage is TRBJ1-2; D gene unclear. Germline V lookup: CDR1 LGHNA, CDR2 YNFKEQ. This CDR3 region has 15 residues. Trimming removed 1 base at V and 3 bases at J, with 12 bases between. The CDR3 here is CASSQVKDKHYGYTF. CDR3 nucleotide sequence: TGTGCCAGCAGCCAAGTAAAAGACAAACACTATGGCTACACCTTC.